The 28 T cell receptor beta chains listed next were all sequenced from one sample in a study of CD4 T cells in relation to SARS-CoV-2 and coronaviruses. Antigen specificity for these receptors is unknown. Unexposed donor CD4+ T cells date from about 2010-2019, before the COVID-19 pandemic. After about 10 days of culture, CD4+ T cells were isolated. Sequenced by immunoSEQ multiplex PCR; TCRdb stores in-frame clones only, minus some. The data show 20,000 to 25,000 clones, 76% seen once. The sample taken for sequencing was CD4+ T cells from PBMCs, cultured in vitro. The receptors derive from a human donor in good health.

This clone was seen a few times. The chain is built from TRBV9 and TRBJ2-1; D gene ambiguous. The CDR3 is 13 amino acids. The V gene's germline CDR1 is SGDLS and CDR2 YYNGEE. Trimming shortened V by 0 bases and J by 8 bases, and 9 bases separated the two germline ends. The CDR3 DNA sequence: TGTGCCAGCAGCGTAGACCTATCCCATGAGCAGTTCTTC. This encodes CASSVDLSHEQFF.

The CDR3, as DNA: TGCGCCAGCAGCTTTCTCGGGGGTATGAACACTGAAGCTTTCTTT. This codes for CASSFLGGMNTEAFF. The V and J genes are TRBV5-1 and TRBJ1-1, with D perhaps matching TRBD1 (5 bases). In germline, CDR1 is SGHRS, CDR2 YFSETQ. Trimming took 2 bases from V and 0 from J, leaving 11 bases between them. The CDR3 loop spans 15 amino acids.

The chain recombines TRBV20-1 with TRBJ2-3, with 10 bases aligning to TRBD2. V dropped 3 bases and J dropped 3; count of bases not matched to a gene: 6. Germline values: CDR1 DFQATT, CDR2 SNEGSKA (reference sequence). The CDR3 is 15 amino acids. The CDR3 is CSASSSSGGTDTQYF. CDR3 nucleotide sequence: TGCAGTGCTAGTTCATCTAGCGGGGGTACAGATACGCAGTATTTT.

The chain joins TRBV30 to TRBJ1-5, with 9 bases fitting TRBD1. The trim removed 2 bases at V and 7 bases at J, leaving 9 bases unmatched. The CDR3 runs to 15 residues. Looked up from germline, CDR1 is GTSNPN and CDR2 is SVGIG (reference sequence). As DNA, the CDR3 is TGTGCCTGGAGTCCTCGGGGACAGGGAGGACAGCCCCAGCATTTT. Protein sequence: CAWSPRGQGGQPQHF.

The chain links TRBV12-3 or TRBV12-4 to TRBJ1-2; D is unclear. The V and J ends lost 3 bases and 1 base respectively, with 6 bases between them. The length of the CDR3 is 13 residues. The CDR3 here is CASSLLGNYGYTF. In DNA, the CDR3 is TGTGCCAGCAGTTTGTTAGGTAACTATGGCTACACCTTC.

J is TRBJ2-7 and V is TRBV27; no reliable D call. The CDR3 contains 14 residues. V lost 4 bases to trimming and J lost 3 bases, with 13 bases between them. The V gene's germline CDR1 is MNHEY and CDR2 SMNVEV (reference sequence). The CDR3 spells CASSSGQRLYEQYF. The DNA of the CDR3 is TGTGCCAGCAGTTCGGGCCAACGGCTCTACGAGCAGTACTTC.

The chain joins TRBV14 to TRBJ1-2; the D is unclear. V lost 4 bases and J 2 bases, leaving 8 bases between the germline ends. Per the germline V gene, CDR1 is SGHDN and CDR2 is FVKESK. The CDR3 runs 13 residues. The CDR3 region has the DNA TGTGCCAGCAGCCCGGACTGGAACTATGGCTACACCTTC. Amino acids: CASSPDWNYGYTF.

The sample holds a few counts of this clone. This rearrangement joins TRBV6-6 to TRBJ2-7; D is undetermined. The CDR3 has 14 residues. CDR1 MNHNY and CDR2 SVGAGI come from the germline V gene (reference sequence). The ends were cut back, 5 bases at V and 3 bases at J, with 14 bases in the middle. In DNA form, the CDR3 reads TGTGCCAGCAGTATATATGGTGGGGACTACGAGCAGTACTTC. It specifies CASSIYGGDYEQYF.

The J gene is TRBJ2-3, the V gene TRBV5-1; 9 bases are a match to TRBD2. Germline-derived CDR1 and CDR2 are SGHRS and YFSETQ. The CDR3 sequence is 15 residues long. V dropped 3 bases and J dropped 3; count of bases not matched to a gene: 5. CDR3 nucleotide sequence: TGCGCCAGCAGCTCATTAGCGGGAGTAACAGATACGCAGTATTTT. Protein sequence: CASSSLAGVTDTQYF.

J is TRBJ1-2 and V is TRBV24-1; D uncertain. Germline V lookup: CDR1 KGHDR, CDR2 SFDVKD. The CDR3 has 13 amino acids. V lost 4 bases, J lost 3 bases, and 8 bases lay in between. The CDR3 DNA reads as TGTGCCACCAGTGACCCCGTGGACTATGGCTACACCTTC. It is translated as CATSDPVDYGYTF.

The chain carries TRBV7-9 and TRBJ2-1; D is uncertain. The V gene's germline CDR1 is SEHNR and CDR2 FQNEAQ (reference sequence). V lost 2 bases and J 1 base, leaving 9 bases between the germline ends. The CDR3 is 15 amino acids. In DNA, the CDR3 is TGTGCCAGCAGCTTAAGTCGGGCGTCCTACAATGAGCAGTTCTTC. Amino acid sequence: CASSLSRASYNEQFF.

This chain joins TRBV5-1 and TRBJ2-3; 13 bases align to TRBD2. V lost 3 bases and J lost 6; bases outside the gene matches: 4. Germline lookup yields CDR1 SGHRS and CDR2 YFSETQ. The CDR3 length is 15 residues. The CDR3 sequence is CASSSGLAGADTQYF. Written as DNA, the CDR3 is TGCGCCAGCAGCTCAGGACTAGCGGGAGCCGATACGCAGTATTTT. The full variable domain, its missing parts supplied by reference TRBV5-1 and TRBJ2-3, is KAGVTQTPRYLIKTRGQQVTLSCSPISGHRSVSWYQQTPGQGLQFLFEYFSETQRNKGNFPGRFSGRQFSNSRSEMNVSTLELGDSALYLCASSSGLAGADTQYFGPGTRLTVL.

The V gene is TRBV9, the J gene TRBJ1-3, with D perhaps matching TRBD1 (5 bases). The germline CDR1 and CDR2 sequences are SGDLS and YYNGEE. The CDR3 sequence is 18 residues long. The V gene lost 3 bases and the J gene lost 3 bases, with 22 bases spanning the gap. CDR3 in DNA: TGTGCCAGCAGCGCATGGGCGACAGACCTGGGAGGTGGAAACACCATATATTTT. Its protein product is CASSAWATDLGGGNTIYF.

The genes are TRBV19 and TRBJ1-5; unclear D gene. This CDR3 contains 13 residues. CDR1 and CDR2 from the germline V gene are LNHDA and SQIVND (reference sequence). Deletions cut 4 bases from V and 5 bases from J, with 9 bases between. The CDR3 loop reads CASSTYGDQPQHF. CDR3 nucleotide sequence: TGTGCCAGTAGTACCTACGGAGATCAGCCCCAGCATTTT.

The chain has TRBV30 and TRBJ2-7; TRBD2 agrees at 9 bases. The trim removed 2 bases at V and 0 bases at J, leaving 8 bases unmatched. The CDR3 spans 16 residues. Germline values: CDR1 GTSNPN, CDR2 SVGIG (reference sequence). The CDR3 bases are TGTGCCTGGAGTAAAACCGGGACTAGCAGCTCCTACGAGCAGTACTTC. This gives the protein CAWSKTGTSSSYEQYF.

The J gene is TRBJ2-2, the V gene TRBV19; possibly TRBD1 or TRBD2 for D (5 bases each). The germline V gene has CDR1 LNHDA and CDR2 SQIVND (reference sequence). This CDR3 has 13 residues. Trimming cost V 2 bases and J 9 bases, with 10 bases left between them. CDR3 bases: TGTGCCAGTAGTATATTAGGGGAGAGGGAGCTGTTTTTT. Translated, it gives CASSILGERELFF.

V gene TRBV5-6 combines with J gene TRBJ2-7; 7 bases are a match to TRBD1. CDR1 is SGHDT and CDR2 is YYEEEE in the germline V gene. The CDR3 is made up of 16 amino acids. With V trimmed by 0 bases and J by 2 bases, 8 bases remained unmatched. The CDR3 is CASSLAGTVAPYEQYF. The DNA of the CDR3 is TGTGCCAGCAGCTTGGCCGGGACAGTCGCCCCCTACGAGCAGTACTTC.

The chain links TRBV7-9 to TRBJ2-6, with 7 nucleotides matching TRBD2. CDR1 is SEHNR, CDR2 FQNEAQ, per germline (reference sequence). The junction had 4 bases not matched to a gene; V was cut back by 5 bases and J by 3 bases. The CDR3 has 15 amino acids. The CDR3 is CASSMGEGGANVLTF. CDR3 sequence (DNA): TGTGCCAGCAGCATGGGGGAGGGTGGGGCCAACGTCCTGACTTTC.

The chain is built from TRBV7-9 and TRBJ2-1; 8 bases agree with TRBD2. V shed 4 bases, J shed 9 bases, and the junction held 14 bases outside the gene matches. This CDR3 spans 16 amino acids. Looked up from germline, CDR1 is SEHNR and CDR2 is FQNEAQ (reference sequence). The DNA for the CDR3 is TGTGCCAGCAGCTCGCCCGGGACTAGGTTGATCGGTGAGCAGTTCTTC. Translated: CASSSPGTRLIGEQFF.

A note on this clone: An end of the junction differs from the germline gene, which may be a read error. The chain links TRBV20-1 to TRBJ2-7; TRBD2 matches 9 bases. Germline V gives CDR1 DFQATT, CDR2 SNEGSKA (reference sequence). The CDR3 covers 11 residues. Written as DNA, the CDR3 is TGCAGTGCCAGAGCGGGAGGCGAGCAGTACTTC. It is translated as CSARAGGEQYF.

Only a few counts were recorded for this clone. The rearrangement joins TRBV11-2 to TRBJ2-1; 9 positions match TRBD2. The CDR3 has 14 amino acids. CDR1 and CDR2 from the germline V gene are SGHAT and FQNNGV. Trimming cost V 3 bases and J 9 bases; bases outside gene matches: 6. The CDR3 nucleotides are TGTGCCAGCAGCTTTAGCCGACTAGCGGTTGAGCAGTTCTTC. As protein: CASSFSRLAVEQFF.

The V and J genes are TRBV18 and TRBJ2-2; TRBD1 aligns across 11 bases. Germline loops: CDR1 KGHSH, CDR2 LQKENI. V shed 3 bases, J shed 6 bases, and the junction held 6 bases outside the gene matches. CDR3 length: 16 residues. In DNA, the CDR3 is TGTGCCAGCTCACCCGGACAGGGGGCGATACCCGGGGAGCTGTTTTTT. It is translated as CASSPGQGAIPGELFF.

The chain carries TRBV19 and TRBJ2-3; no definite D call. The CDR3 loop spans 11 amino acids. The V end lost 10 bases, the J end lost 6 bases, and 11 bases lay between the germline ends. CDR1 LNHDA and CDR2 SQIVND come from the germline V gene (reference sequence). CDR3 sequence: CATLYADTQYF. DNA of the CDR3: TGTGCCACACTTTACGCGGATACGCAGTATTTT.

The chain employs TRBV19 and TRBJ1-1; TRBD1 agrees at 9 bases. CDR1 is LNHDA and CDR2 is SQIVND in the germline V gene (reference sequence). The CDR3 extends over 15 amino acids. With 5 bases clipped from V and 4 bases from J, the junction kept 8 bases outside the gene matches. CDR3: CASSAVDRGSTEAFF. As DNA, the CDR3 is TGTGCCAGTAGTGCCGTTGACAGGGGGAGCACTGAAGCTTTCTTT.

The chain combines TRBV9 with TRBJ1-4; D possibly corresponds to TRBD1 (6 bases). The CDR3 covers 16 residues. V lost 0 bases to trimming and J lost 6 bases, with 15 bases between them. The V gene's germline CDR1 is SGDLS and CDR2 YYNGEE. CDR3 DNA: TGTGCCAGCAGCGTAGACGGGGGCGGGGGCGATGAAAAACTGTTTTTT. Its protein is CASSVDGGGGDEKLFF. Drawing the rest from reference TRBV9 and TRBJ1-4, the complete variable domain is DSGVTQTPKHLITATGQRVTLRCSPRSGDLSVYWYQQSLDQGLQFLIQYYNGEERAKGNILERFSAQQFPDLHSELNLSSLELGDSALYFCASSVDGGGGDEKLFFGSGTQLSVL.

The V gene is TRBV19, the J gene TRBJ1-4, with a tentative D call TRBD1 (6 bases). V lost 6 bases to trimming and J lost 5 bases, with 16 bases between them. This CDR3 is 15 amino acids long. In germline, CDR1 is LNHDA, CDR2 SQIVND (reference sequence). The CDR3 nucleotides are TGTGCCAGTAGCAGCCACAGGGCCGAGAATGAAAAACTGTTTTTT. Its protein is CASSSHRAENEKLFF.

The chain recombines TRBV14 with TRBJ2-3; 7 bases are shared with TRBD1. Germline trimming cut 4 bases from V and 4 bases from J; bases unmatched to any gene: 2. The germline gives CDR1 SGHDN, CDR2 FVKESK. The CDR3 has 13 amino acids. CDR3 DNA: TGTGCCAGCAGCCGACAGGGATCAGATACGCAGTATTTT. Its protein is CASSRQGSDTQYF. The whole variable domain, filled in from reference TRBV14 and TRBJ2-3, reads EAGVTQFPSHSVIEKGQTVTLRCDPISGHDNLYWYRRVMGKEIKFLLHFVKESKQDESGMPNNRFLAERTGGTYSTLKVQPAELEDSGVYFCASSRQGSDTQYFGPGTRLTVL.

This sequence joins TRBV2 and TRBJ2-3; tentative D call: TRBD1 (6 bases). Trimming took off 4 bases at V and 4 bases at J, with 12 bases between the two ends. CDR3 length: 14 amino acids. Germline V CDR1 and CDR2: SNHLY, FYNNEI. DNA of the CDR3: TGTGCCAGCAGTGGCGGGTACAGGGCAGATACGCAGTATTTT. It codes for CASSGGYRADTQYF. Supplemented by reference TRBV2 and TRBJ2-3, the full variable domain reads EPEVTQTPSHQVTQMGQEVILRCVPISNHLYFYWYRQILGQKVEFLVSFYNNEISEKSEIFDDQFSVERPDGSNFTLKIRSTKLEDSAMYFCASSGGYRADTQYFGPGTRLTVL.